This T cell receptor (beta chain) was sequenced during a study of cytomegalovirus exposure and HLA in healthy donors. Study background: Approximately 190 million T cells yielded approximately 110 million unique TCR beta sequences in earlier analysis. From HLA-typed donors, an early data release held around 85 million unique TCRs. Overall study results and limits: Some TCR beta chains (around 160 of them) were listed as cytomegalovirus-associated.

To note about this clone: Its specificity is unknown.

The PCR ran on 60 Vbeta and 13 Jbeta primers. Measured with immunoSEQ multiplex PCR; TCRdb has only the in-frame clones, and not every one. The sample includes fewer than 90,000 clones, roughly 76% of them seen just once. The sequencing input was PBMCs. The receptor comes from a male donor in good health and CMV-seronegative.

In DNA form, the CDR3 reads TGTGCCAGCAGCCAGGGGGCAACTGCCAAAAACATTCAGTACTTC. It is translated as CASSQGATAKNIQYF. The V and J genes are TRBV28 and TRBJ2-4; TRBD1 matches 8 bases. The V segment lost 6 bases and the J segment 1 base; nucleotides outside the gene matches: 5. The germline gives CDR1 MDHEN, CDR2 SYDVKM. This CDR3 region has 15 residues.